Included here is one T cell receptor beta chain sequence, with context. As yet, its antigen is unknown. This sample is part of a study of vaccination effects on CD4 cells after COVID-19. Study as a whole: The median interval between the second dose and post-vaccine sampling was 72 days. Study results and limitations: Whether induced by infection or by vaccine, clones showed marked clonal contraction late after vaccination. Healthy vaccinees' vaccine-induced clones included only 1 of 255 that recognized common cold coronaviruses.

Generated by immunoSEQ multiplex PCR, the TCRdb table keeps only in-frame clones and is missing some. The table lists about 66,000 clones, roughly 80% of them singletons, with 0.85% to 1% in the top ten. The ViraFEST assay expanded antigen-specific CD4+ T cells with viral peptide pools before sequencing. Scientists isolated CD4+ T cells after a roughly ten-day culture period ended. The vaccine given was either BNT162b2 or mRNA-1273, in two doses. Cells had half their medium changed to IL-2 medium on days 3 and 7. The V gene's germline CDR1 is SGHTA and CDR2 FQGTGA. V shed 5 bases and J shed 7 bases, with 17 bases lying between them. The CDR3 runs 15 residues.

The source of this sequence is a human donor who received a COVID-19 vaccine. The genes are TRBV7-3 and TRBJ2-2; no definite D call. The sample in question was CD4+ T cells from PBMCs cultured with HCoV-OC43 spike peptides, obtained after COVID-19 vaccination. Regarding subset: HCoV-OC43 spike overlapping peptide pool stimulation. The CDR3, as DNA: TGTGCCAGCAGCCCCTCGGGTGGGCAGGACGGGGAGCTGTTTTTT. It is translated as CASSPSGGQDGELFF.